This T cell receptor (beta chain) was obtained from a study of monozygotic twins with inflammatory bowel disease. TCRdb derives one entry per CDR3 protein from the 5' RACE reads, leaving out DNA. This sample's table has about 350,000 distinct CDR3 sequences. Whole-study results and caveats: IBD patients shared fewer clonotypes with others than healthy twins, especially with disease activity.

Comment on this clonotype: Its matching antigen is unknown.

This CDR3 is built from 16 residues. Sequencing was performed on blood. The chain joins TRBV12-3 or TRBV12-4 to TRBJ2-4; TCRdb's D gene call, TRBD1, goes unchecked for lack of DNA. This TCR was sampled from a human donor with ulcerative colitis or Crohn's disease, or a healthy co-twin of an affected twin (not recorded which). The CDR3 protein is CASSPLGGVAKNIQYF.